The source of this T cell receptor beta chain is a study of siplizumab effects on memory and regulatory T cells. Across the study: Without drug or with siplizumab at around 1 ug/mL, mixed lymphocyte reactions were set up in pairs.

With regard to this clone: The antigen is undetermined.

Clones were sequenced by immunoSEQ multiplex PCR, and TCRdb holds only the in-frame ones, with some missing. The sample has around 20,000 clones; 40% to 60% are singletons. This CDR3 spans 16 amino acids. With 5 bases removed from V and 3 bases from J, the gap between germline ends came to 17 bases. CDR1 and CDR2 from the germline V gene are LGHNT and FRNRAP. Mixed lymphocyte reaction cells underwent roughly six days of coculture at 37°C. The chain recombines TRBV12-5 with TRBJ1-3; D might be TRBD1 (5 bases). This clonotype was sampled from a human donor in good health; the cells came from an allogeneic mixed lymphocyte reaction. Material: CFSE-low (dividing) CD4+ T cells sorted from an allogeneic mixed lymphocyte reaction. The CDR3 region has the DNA TGTGCTAGTGGTGTCCCCAGAGGGGCGCGTGGAAACACCATATATTTT. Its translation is CASGVPRGARGNTIYF.